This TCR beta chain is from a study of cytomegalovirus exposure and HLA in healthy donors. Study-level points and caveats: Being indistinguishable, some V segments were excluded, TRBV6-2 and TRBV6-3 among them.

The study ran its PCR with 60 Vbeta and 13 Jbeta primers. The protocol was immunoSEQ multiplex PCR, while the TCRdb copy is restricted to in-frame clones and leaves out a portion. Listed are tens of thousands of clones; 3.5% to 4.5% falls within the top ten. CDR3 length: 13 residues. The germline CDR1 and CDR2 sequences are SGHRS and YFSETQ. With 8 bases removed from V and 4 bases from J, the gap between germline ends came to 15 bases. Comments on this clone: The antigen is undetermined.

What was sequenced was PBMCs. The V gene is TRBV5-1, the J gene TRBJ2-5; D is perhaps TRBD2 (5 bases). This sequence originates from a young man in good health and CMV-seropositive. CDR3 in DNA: TGCGCCAGTTCCGGGATGGTTCTAGAGACCCAGTACTTC. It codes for CASSGMVLETQYF.